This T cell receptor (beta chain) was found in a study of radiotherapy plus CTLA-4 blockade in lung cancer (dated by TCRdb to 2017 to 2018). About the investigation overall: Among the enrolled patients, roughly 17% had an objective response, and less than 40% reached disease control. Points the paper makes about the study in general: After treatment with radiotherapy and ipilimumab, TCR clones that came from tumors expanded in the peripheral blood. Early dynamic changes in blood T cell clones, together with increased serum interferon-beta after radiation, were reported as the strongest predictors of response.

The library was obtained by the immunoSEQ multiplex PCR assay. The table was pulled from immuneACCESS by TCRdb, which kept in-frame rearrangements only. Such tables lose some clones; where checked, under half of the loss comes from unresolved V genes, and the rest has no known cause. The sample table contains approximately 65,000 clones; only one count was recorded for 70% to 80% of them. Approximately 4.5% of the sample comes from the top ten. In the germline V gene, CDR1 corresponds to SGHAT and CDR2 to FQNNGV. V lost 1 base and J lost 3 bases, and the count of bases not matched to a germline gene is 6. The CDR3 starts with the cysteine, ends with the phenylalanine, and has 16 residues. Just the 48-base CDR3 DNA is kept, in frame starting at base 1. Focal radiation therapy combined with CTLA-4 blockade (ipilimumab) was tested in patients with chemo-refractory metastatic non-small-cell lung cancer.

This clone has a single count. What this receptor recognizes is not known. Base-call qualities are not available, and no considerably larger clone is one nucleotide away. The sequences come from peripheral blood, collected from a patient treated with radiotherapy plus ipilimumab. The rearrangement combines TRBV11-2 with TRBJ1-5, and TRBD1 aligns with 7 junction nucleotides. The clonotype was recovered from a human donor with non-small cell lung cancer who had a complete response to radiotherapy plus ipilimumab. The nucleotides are TGTGCCAGCAGCTTAGCCTCTGACAGGGACAATCAGCCCCAGCATTTT. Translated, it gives CASSLASDRDNQPQHF.